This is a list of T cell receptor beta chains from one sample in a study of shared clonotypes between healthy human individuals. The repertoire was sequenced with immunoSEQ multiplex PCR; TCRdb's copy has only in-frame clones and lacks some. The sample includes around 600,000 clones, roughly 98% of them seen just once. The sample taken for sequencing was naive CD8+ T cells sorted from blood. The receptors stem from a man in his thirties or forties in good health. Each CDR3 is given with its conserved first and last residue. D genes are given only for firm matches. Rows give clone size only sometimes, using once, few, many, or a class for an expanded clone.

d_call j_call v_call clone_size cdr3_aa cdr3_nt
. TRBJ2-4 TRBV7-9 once CASSLGPSDIQYF TGTGCCAGCAGCTTAGGCCCGAGTGACATTCAGTACTTC
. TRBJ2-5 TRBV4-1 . CASSQEGGRRQETQYF TGCGCCAGCAGCCAAGAGGGGGGGCGGAGGCAAGAGACCCAGTACTTC
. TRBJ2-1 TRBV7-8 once CASSLPGAPDNEQFF TGTGCCAGCAGCTTACCAGGGGCGCCTGACAATGAGCAGTTCTTC
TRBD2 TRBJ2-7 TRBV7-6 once CASSSGTSGTYEQYF TGTGCCAGCAGCTCGGGGACTAGCGGAACCTACGAGCAGTACTTC
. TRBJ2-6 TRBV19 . CASSRSVSGANVLTF TGTGCCAGTAGTAGATCTGTCTCTGGGGCCAACGTCCTGACTTTC
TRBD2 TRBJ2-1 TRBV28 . CASSFHRGGEQFF TGTGCCAGCAGTTTTCACCGGGGGGGTGAGCAGTTCTTC
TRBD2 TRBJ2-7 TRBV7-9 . CASSSGLAGGYEQYF TGTGCCAGCAGCTCGGGACTAGCGGGAGGCTACGAGCAGTACTTC
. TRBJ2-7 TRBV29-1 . CSVATGRTYEQYF TGCAGCGTTGCGACAGGTAGAACCTACGAGCAGTACTTC
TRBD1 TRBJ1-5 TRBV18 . CASSPAPGQGSYSNQPQHF TGTGCCAGCTCACCAGCCCCGGGACAGGGATCCTATAGCAATCAGCCCCAGCATTTT
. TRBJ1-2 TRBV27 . CASSLSRVNYGYTF TGTGCCAGCAGTTTATCCAGGGTAAACTATGGCTACACCTTC
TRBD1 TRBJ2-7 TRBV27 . CASRAMTGPPYEQYF TGTGCCAGCAGGGCTATGACAGGGCCACCCTACGAGCAGTACTTC
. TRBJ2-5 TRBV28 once CASSLFRADQETQYF TGTGCCAGCAGTTTATTTAGGGCAGATCAAGAGACCCAGTACTTC
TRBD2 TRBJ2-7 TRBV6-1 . CASSEGGWYLYEQYF TGTGCCAGCAGTGAGGGGGGGTGGTATCTGTACGAGCAGTACTTC
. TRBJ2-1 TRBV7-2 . CASSLVVRLNEQFF TGTGCCAGCAGCTTAGTCGTTAGGCTCAATGAGCAGTTCTTC
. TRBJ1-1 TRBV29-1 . CTAKREYTEAFF TGCACCGCGAAAAGGGAGTACACTGAAGCTTTCTTT
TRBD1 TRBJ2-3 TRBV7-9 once CASSNLRDRGVRIGTQYF TGTGCCAGCAGCAATCTCCGGGACAGGGGCGTCCGGATTGGTACGCAGTATTTT
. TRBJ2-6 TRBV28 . CASSKPLSGANVLTF TGTGCCAGCAGTAAACCCCTCTCTGGGGCCAACGTCCTGACTTTC
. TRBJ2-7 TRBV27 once CASSPTQVVAESSYEQYF TGTGCCAGCAGCCCGACCCAAGTCGTAGCGGAGAGCTCCTACGAGCAGTACTTC
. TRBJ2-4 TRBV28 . CASSLSGFGLHENIQYF TGTGCCAGCAGTTTATCGGGGTTTGGCCTCCACGAAAACATTCAGTACTTC
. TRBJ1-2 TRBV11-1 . CASSSGYGYTF TGTGCCAGCAGCTCAGGTTATGGCTACACCTTC
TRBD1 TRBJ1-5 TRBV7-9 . CASSPLTGGDQPQHF TGTGCCAGCAGCCCCCTGACAGGGGGAGATCAGCCCCAGCATTTT
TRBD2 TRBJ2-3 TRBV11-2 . CASSLAGGRDTQYF TGTGCCAGCAGCTTAGCGGGAGGCCGGGATACGCAGTATTTT
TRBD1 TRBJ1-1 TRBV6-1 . CASSESSFGQGGSVAFF TGTGCCAGCAGTGAATCAAGTTTCGGGCAGGGGGGCTCCGTAGCTTTCTTT
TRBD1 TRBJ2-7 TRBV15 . CATSRAPGKGTGFYYEQYF TGTGCCACCAGCAGAGCACCGGGCAAAGGGACAGGGTTTTACTACGAGCAGTACTTC
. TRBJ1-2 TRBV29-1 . CSFLTGESYGYTF TGCAGCTTTTTGACAGGCGAGAGCTATGGCTACACCTTC
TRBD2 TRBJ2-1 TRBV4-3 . CASSQDLAGGENEQFF TGCGCCAGCAGCCAAGATTTAGCGGGAGGGGAAAATGAGCAGTTCTTC
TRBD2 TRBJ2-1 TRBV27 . CASSAGLAGGHEQFF TGTGCCAGCAGTGCCGGACTAGCGGGAGGCCACGAGCAGTTCTTC
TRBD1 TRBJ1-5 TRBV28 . CASSFFGQGGQPQHF TGTGCCAGCAGTTTCTTCGGACAGGGTGGTCAGCCCCAGCATTTT
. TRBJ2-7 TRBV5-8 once CASSLAYGRNDEQYF TGTGCCAGCAGCTTGGCTTATGGGAGAAACGACGAGCAGTACTTC
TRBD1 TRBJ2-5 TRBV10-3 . CAISDTLRDSQETQYF TGTGCCATCAGTGATACCCTCCGGGACAGTCAAGAGACCCAGTACTTC
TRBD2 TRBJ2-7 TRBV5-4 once CASSRYSGPDYEQYF TGTGCCAGCAGCCGTTATAGCGGGCCCGACTACGAGCAGTACTTC
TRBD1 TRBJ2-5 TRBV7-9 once CASSYTGDLQETQYF TGTGCCAGCAGCTATACAGGGGACCTCCAAGAGACCCAGTACTTC
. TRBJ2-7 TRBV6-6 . CASSPRGPYEQYF TGTGCCAGCAGCCCCAGGGGCCCCTACGAGCAGTACTTC